A single sample gave rise to the 28 T cell receptor beta chains below, sequenced in a study of blood T cell repertoires in COVID-19. Using immunoSEQ multiplex PCR, the repertoire was profiled, and TCRdb retains in-frame clones only, with some absent. The data show approximately 200,000 clones, with more than 65% seen just once and around 7% held by the top ten. Material: PBMCs or T cells enriched from blood (not recorded which). The receptors were sampled from a man between 40 and 49 years old who had recovered from COVID-19.

This clone was seen repeatedly, ten times or more. The chain is built from TRBV7-9 and TRBJ2-3; 7 bases map to TRBD1. The CDR3 spans 15 residues. V lost 3 bases to trimming and J lost 0 bases; unmatched junction nucleotides: 3. Germline CDR1 is SEHNR and CDR2 is FQNEAQ (reference sequence). The CDR3 region has the DNA TGTGCCAGCAGCTTCGGGACAGCTAGCACAGATACGCAGTATTTT. It encodes CASSFGTASTDTQYF.

The chain uses TRBV12-3 or TRBV12-4 and TRBJ1-1, with D maybe TRBD1 (5 bases). V was trimmed by 6 bases and J by 4 bases, leaving 12 bases between them. The CDR3 loop spans 13 amino acids. The CDR3 protein is CASSQGWGTEAFF. CDR3 nucleotide sequence: TGTGCCAGCAGCCAGGGCTGGGGCACTGAAGCTTTCTTT.

The CDR3 sequence is CASSYGTATEAFF. CDR3 bases: TGTGCCAGTAGTTATGGGACAGCCACTGAAGCTTTCTTT. This chain connects TRBV19 to TRBJ1-1, with 7 bases fitting TRBD1. The CDR3 loop spans 13 amino acids. Germline assignment: CDR1 LNHDA and CDR2 SQIVND (reference sequence). V trimming: 5 bases; J trimming: 4 bases; junction bases outside the gene matches: 4.

V gene TRBV7-8 combines with J gene TRBJ1-1; TRBD1 agrees at 7 bases. The CDR3 totals 14 residues. V shed 5 bases and J 1 base; nucleotides not matched to a gene: 4. The V gene's germline CDR1 is SGHVS and CDR2 FQNEAQ. This CDR3 is CASSARDRNTEAFF. CDR3 DNA: TGTGCCAGCAGCGCACGGGACAGGAACACTGAAGCTTTCTTT.

This clone is a singleton in its sample. Here the CDR3 DNA reads TGTGCCAGCAGTCTGAGGGAGGATCAGCCCCAGCATTTT. This translates into CASSLREDQPQHF. This rearrangement joins TRBV12-3 or TRBV12-4 to TRBJ1-5, with no clear D. The germline V and J ends were trimmed by 5 bases and 5 bases, with 10 bases remaining between them. The CDR3 consists of 13 residues.

This clone occurred a few times. The CDR3: CASSVRGTEAFF. The CDR3, as DNA: TGTGCCAGCAGTGTAAGGGGCACTGAAGCTTTCTTT. The chain uses TRBV2 and TRBJ1-1, with D maybe TRBD1 (5 bases). Germline CDR1 and CDR2: SNHLY and FYNNEI. Deletions cut 4 bases from V and 4 bases from J, with 7 bases between. The CDR3 has 12 amino acids.

CDR3 nucleotide sequence: TGTGCCATCAGGGAGGGACAGGGGACTTACCGGGGGTTGGGCACTGAAGCTTTCTTT. It codes for CAIREGQGTYRGLGTEAFF. This chain uses TRBV10-3 with TRBJ1-1; the match to TRBD1 covers 10 bases. The germline gives CDR1 ENHRY, CDR2 SYGVKD. The CDR3 sequence is 19 residues long. V lost 6 bases, J lost 4 bases, and 20 bases stayed unmatched.

This chain uses TRBV5-1 with TRBJ2-7; D unclear. V dropped 0 bases and J dropped 3 bases, with 7 bases sitting between them. The CDR3 consists of 13 residues. Germline V gives CDR1 SGHRS, CDR2 YFSETQ. This CDR3 reads CASSLVSGYEQYF. The DNA for the CDR3 is TGCGCCAGCAGCTTGGTGTCGGGCTACGAGCAGTACTTC.

The V call is TRBV21-1, the J call TRBJ2-1; no check of the table's D call, TRBD1, against the DNA was made. TRBV21-1 represents a pseudogene. This CDR3 spans 14 amino acids. CDR3 sequence reads: CASSKGQANNEQFF. DNA for the CDR3: TGTGCCAGCAGCAAAGGACAGGCAAACAATGAGCAGTTCTTC.

The chain uses TRBV7-2 and TRBJ1-4, with TRBD1 matching 7 bases. The CDR3 length is 15 residues. V trimming: 4 bases; J trimming: 8 bases; junction bases outside the gene matches: 10. Germline values: CDR1 SGHTA, CDR2 FQGNSA. Here the CDR3 DNA reads TGTGCCAGCAGCTATTCGACAGGGTTGAGCGAAAAACTGTTTTTT. This gives the protein CASSYSTGLSEKLFF. Full variable domain (missing parts from reference TRBV7-2 and TRBJ1-4): GAGVSQSPSNKVTEKGKDVELRCDPISGHTALYWYRQSLGQGLEFLIYFQGNSAPDKSGLPSDRFSAERTGGSVSTLTIQRTQQEDSAVYLCASSYSTGLSEKLFFGSGTQLSVL.

As DNA, the CDR3 is TGCGCCAGCAGCCAAGAACAGGGATTTAGGACGGGGCCCCAGTACTTC. This codes for CASSQEQGFRTGPQYF. V usage is TRBV4-1 and J usage is TRBJ2-5, with D tentatively TRBD1 (6 bases). V lost 0 bases and J 9 bases, leaving 20 bases between the germline ends. This CDR3 has 16 residues. Germline values: CDR1 MGHRA, CDR2 YSYEKL.

This chain links TRBV7-9 with TRBJ1-1; tentative D call: TRBD1 (6 bases). V lost 1 base, J lost 11 bases, and 17 bases lay in between. The CDR3 has 14 amino acids. The germline V gene has CDR1 SEHNR and CDR2 FQNEAQ (reference sequence). CDR3: CASSLGSGQGWAFF. The CDR3, as DNA: TGTGCCAGCAGCTTAGGTTCCGGTCAGGGGTGGGCTTTCTTT. The complete variable domain, with remaining parts taken from reference TRBV7-9 and TRBJ1-1, reads DTGVSQNPRHKITKRGQNVTFRCDPISEHNRLYWYRQTLGQGPEFLTYFQNEAQLEKSRLLSDRFSAERPKGSFSTLEIQRTEQGDSAMYLCASSLGSGQGWAFFGQGTRLTVV.

In its sample, this clone was seen a few times. V gene TRBV7-9 combines with J gene TRBJ2-7; TRBD2 might be the D (6 bases). Germline CDR1 SEHNR, CDR2 FQNEAQ (reference sequence). The CDR3 contains 15 residues. V was cut by 7 bases and J by 0 bases, with 16 bases left in between. CDR3 residues: CASTKGLTSSYEQYF. The CDR3 DNA sequence: TGTGCCAGCACCAAGGGACTCACGAGCTCCTACGAGCAGTACTTC. Complete variable domain (other parts from reference TRBV7-9 and TRBJ2-7): DTGVSQNPRHKITKRGQNVTFRCDPISEHNRLYWYRQTLGQGPEFLTYFQNEAQLEKSRLLSDRFSAERPKGSFSTLEIQRTEQGDSAMYLCASTKGLTSSYEQYFGPGTRLTVT.

This clone was recorded once. The chain recombines TRBV10-3 with TRBJ2-1; 9 bases match TRBD1. CDR1 and CDR2 from the germline V gene are ENHRY and SYGVKD. The CDR3 is 14 residues long. Germline trimming cut 6 bases from V and 4 bases from J; bases unmatched to any gene: 4. The DNA for the CDR3 is TGTGCCATCAGCAGGGACAGGGAATACAATGAGCAGTTCTTC. Amino acids: CAISRDREYNEQFF.

This chain uses TRBV5-8 with TRBJ2-2; 10 bases line up with TRBD1. J lost 5 bases, V lost 1 base, and 8 bases had no gene match. The CDR3 length is 17 residues. From germline, CDR1 is SGHTS and CDR2 YDEGEE. The CDR3 loop reads CASSLRGQGLRTGELFF. The CDR3 bases are TGTGCCAGCAGCTTGAGGGGACAGGGGCTAAGGACCGGGGAGCTGTTTTTT.

V and J are TRBV7-2 and TRBJ2-3; 9 bases agree with TRBD2. The CDR3 has 15 residues. The germline V gene has CDR1 SGHTA and CDR2 FQGNSA. V trimming: 5 bases; J trimming: 8 bases; junction bases outside the gene matches: 11. CDR3 nucleotide sequence: TGTGCCAGCAGCAGTAGCGGGGGAGCGTTCGGTACGCAGTATTTT. It encodes CASSSSGGAFGTQYF.

The gene calls are TRBV5-8 and TRBJ1-5; D uncertain. There are 15 residues in the CDR3. The germline CDR1 and CDR2 sequences are SGHTS and YDEGEE. Trimming cost V 4 bases and J 8 bases, with 19 bases left between them. CDR3 region: CASSPTVGPREPQHF. CDR3 bases: TGTGCCAGCAGCCCTACCGTTGGTCCTCGCGAGCCCCAGCATTTT. Supplemented by reference TRBV5-8 and TRBJ1-5, the full variable domain reads EAGVTQSPTHLIKTRGQQATLRCSPISGHTSVYWYQQALGLGLQFLLWYDEGEERNRGNFPPRFSGRQFPNYSSELNVNALELEDSALYLCASSPTVGPREPQHFGDGTRLSIL.

This chain uses TRBV11-2 with TRBJ1-1; a weak D match, TRBD1 (5 bases). V was shortened by 5 bases and J by 1 base, with 17 bases between the two germline ends. This CDR3 spans 16 amino acids. Germline lookup yields CDR1 SGHAT and CDR2 FQNNGV. The CDR3 reads CASSLSGARENTEAFF. For the CDR3, the DNA is TGTGCCAGCAGCCTTAGCGGGGCCAGGGAGAACACTGAAGCTTTCTTT.

The J gene is TRBJ1-6, the V gene TRBV4-2, with D unclear. Germline V gene sequence: CDR1 LGHNA, CDR2 YNFKEQ. V dropped 4 bases and J dropped 3 bases, with 13 bases sitting between them. CDR3 size: 16 residues. The CDR3 here is CASSPSEARYNSPLHF. Written as DNA, the CDR3 is TGTGCCAGCAGCCCATCGGAGGCCCGCTATAATTCACCCCTCCACTTT.

CDR3 DNA sequence: TGTGCCAGCAGCCCCGGGACAGGGGTCCGGAGTACTGAAGCTTTCTTT. Amino acid sequence: CASSPGTGVRSTEAFF. The chain joins TRBV4-2 to TRBJ1-1; 10 bases line up with TRBD1. This CDR3 contains 16 residues. The V gene's germline CDR1 is LGHNA and CDR2 YNFKEQ. The V gene end was trimmed by 4 bases and the J gene end by 5 bases; junction bases not matched to a gene: 10.

This clone was seen a single time. The chain joins TRBV21-1 to TRBJ1-4; TRBD1, the D gene given by the table, was not confirmed from the DNA. TRBV21-1 is reported as a pseudogene. This CDR3 comprises 16 residues. CDR3 sequence reads: CASTWTGRPGQEKLFF. CDR3 DNA sequence: TGTGCCAGCACCTGGACAGGGCGGCCGGGTCAAGAAAAACTGTTTTTT.

The gene calls are TRBV19 and TRBJ1-1, with TRBD1 matching over 8 bases. This CDR3 region has 15 residues. The germline CDR1 and CDR2 sequences are LNHDA and SQIVND (reference sequence). With V trimmed by 4 bases and J by 5 bases, 9 bases remained unmatched. DNA of the CDR3: TGTGCCAGTAGTACCCAGGGGGCTCCCCTAACTGAAGCTTTCTTT. It translates to CASSTQGAPLTEAFF.

V is TRBV6-5 and J is TRBJ1-2; possibly TRBD1 for D (6 bases). V lost 8 bases, J lost 5 bases, and 21 bases lay in between. The CDR3 is 15 amino acids. Germline V gives CDR1 MNHEY, CDR2 SVGAGI. The CDR3 DNA reads TGTGCCAGCTCCAGGGGCCCTCTCTGGAAATATGGCTACACCTTC. Translating it yields CASSRGPLWKYGYTF.

This chain joins TRBV19 and TRBJ1-5; no reliable D call. This CDR3 contains 14 residues. The V end was cut by 4 bases, the J end by 3 bases, with 10 bases between. Germline V gene data show CDR1 as LNHDA and CDR2 as SQIVND (reference sequence). CDR3 coding DNA: TGTGCCAGTAGTAACGGCGGAATCAATCAGCCCCAGCATTTT. It translates to CASSNGGINQPQHF.

The rearrangement links TRBV5-5 to TRBJ2-1; D gene unclear. There are 12 residues in the CDR3. Germline CDR1 is SGHKS and CDR2 is YYEKEE (reference sequence). V lost 3 bases to trimming and J lost 6 bases, with 7 bases between them. The CDR3 region has the DNA TGTGCCAGCAGCTCTCTAGTCAATGAGCAGTTCTTC. The encoded protein is CASSSLVNEQFF.

CDR3 loop: CASQETGGLGEQFF. CDR3 sequence (DNA): TGTGCCAGTCAGGAGACAGGGGGGTTAGGTGAGCAGTTCTTC. This chain joins TRBV19 and TRBJ2-1, with TRBD1 matching over 9 bases. The germline V gene encodes CDR1 LNHDA and CDR2 SQIVND (reference sequence). The CDR3 is 14 residues long. Trimming at V came to 8 bases and at J to 9 bases, leaving 11 bases not matched to a gene. The whole variable domain, remainder taken from reference TRBV19 and TRBJ2-1, is DGGITQSPKYLFRKEGQNVTLSCEQNLNHDAMYWYRQDPGQGLRLIYYSQIVNDFQKGDIAEGYSVSREKKESFPLTVTSAQKNPTAFYLCASQETGGLGEQFFGPGTRLTVL.

In this sample, this clone turned up a few times. The V gene is TRBV29-1, the J gene TRBJ1-5; maybe TRBD1 (6 bases). Looked up from germline, CDR1 is SQVTM and CDR2 is ANQGSEA. This CDR3 contains 15 residues. Trimming pared 6 bases from V and 0 bases from J, leaving 15 bases between. CDR3: CSVFLQGNSNQPQHF. The CDR3 region has the DNA TGCAGCGTCTTTCTACAGGGAAATAGCAATCAGCCCCAGCATTTT.

The chain joins TRBV3-1 (or the pseudogene TRBV3-2) to TRBJ2-7; D is uncertain. With 3 bases removed from V and 2 bases from J, the gap between germline ends came to 5 bases. Germline CDR1 and CDR2: LGHDT and YNNKEL (reference sequence). The CDR3 has 12 amino acids. The CDR3 nucleotides read TGTGCCAGCAGCCATTCCGCCTACGAGCAGTACTTC. Its protein product is CASSHSAYEQYF.